The 28 T cell receptor beta chains in this list originate from one sample, sequenced in a study of cytomegalovirus exposure and HLA in healthy donors. PCR was performed using 60 Vbeta and 13 Jbeta primers. Clones were sequenced by immunoSEQ multiplex PCR, and TCRdb holds only the in-frame ones, with some missing. The table has about 140,000 clones, about 61% seen once. Sequenced sample: PBMCs. The origin of the receptors is a woman in her forties in good health and CMV-seronegative.

The chain carries TRBV18 and TRBJ1-3; TRBD1 matches at 7 bases. CDR3 length: 16 residues. CDR1 and CDR2 from the germline V gene are KGHSH and LQKENI. V lost 6 bases, J lost 3 bases, and 11 bases stayed unmatched. CDR3 residues: CASSRTTGLDGNTIYF. The CDR3 DNA follows: TGTGCCAGCTCCCGGACGACAGGGCTTGATGGAAACACCATATATTTT. Based on the CDR3 plus reference TRBV18 and TRBJ1-3, the full variable domain is NAGVMQNPRHLVRRRGQEARLRCSPMKGHSHVYWYRQLPEEGLKFMVYLQKENIIDESGMPKERFSAEFPKEGPSILRIQQVVRGDSAAYFCASSRTTGLDGNTIYFGEGSWLTVV.

The genes are TRBV5-1 and TRBJ2-5, with 11 bases aligning to TRBD2. TRBJ2-7 explains the end of the DNA better; the J call may be wrong. CDR1 SGHRS and CDR2 YFSETQ come from the germline V gene. This CDR3 contains 16 residues. This CDR3 reads CASSLLTSGAAYEQYF. CDR3 sequence (DNA): TGCGCCAGCAGCTTATTGACTAGCGGGGCCGCTTACGAGCAGTACTTC.

This clone was seen only a few times. The chain couples TRBV6-4 to TRBJ1-1; D perhaps matches TRBD1 (5 bases). The V gene lost 5 bases and the J gene lost 1 base, with 11 bases spanning the gap. CDR1 is MRHNA, CDR2 SNTAGT, per germline. CDR3 length: 14 amino acids. This CDR3 is CASSPGGANTEAFF. CDR3 DNA sequence: TGTGCCAGCAGTCCCGGAGGGGCGAACACTGAAGCTTTCTTT.

The J gene is TRBJ2-1, the V gene TRBV19; TRBD2 agrees at 9 bases. The CDR3 sequence is 16 residues long. With V trimmed by 1 base and J by 8 bases, 9 bases remained unmatched. Germline V gene sequence: CDR1 LNHDA, CDR2 SQIVND (reference sequence). CDR3 in amino acids: CASSIGGGGAEYEQFF. CDR3 in DNA: TGTGCCAGTAGTATAGGAGGCGGGGGGGCCGAGTATGAGCAGTTCTTC.

This chain joins TRBV7-3 and TRBJ2-1; D remains unclear. Trimming shortened V by 3 bases and J by 0 bases, and 6 bases separated the two germline ends. Germline V CDR1 and CDR2: SGHTA, FQGTGA. This CDR3 region has 14 residues. This CDR3 is CASSLSSSYNEQFF. DNA of the CDR3: TGTGCCAGCAGCTTGTCGAGCTCCTACAATGAGCAGTTCTTC. Together with reference TRBV7-3 and TRBJ2-1, the CDR3 gives the full variable domain: GAGVSQTPSNKVTEKGKYVELRCDPISGHTALYWYRQSLGQGPEFLIYFQGTGAADDSGLPNDRFFAVRPEGSVSTLKIQRTERGDSAVYLCASSLSSSYNEQFFGPGTRLTVL.

The chain recombines TRBV29-1 with TRBJ1-6, with D maybe TRBD1 (5 bases). The length of the CDR3 is 16 residues. Germline CDR1 reads SQVTM; CDR2 reads ANQGSEA. V was pared by 3 bases and J by 7 bases, with 19 bases between. The CDR3 is CSVDRSGNLLNSPLHF. The CDR3 DNA sequence: TGCAGCGTTGACCGGTCAGGGAATCTATTGAATTCACCCCTCCACTTT.

Regarding this clone: Other nucleotide sequences from this sample produce the same CDR3. V and J are TRBV5-4 and TRBJ2-7; a weak D match, TRBD1 (5 bases). Germline CDR1 and CDR2: SGHNT and YYREEE (reference sequence). The CDR3 is made up of 14 amino acids. V was cut by 4 bases and J by 2 bases, with 13 bases left in between. CDR3 region: CASSPQRGTYEQYF. CDR3 bases: TGTGCCAGCAGCCCGCAAAGGGGAACCTACGAGCAGTACTTC.

V is TRBV6-6 and J is TRBJ2-1; 7 nucleotides match TRBD1. J lost 5 bases, V lost 5 bases, and 6 bases had no gene match. Germline V lookup: CDR1 MNHNY, CDR2 SVGAGI (reference sequence). The CDR3 is 14 residues long. CDR3 residues: CASSGTAKHNEQFF. CDR3 coding DNA: TGTGCCAGCAGTGGGACAGCTAAGCACAATGAGCAGTTCTTC.

The chain recombines TRBV15 with TRBJ1-2; D unresolved. This CDR3 spans 13 amino acids. Trimming pared 5 bases from V and 8 bases from J, leaving 15 bases between. Germline lookup yields CDR1 LNHNV and CDR2 YYDKDF (reference sequence). In nucleotides, the CDR3 is TGTGCCACCAGCCACCCGAGCGGGGTCGGCTACACCTTC. The encoded protein is CATSHPSGVGYTF.

In its sample, this clone was seen a few times. This sequence joins TRBV25-1 and TRBJ1-1, with 8 bases aligning to TRBD1. This CDR3 contains 13 residues. The V gene end was trimmed by 6 bases and the J gene end by 4 bases; junction bases not matched to a gene: 4. Germline V CDR1 and CDR2: MGHDK, SYGVNS. The CDR3 loop reads CASRDRAFTEAFF. The CDR3 coding sequence is TGTGCCAGCAGGGACAGGGCATTCACTGAAGCTTTCTTT.

V is TRBV28 and J is TRBJ2-1; D perhaps matches TRBD1 (6 bases). This CDR3 has 16 amino acids. Germline CDR1 reads MDHEN; CDR2 reads SYDVKM. V dropped 3 bases and J dropped 3 bases, with 15 bases sitting between them. The CDR3 region has the DNA TGTGCCAGCAGTTTTACCGCCGGGACAAGCTACAATGAGCAGTTCTTC. Its protein product is CASSFTAGTSYNEQFF. Looking up the rest from reference TRBV28 and TRBJ2-1 gives the full variable domain: DVKVTQSSRYLVKRTGEKVFLECVQDMDHENMFWYRQDPGLGLRLIYFSYDVKMKEKGDIPEGYSVSREKKERFSLILESASTNQTSMYLCASSFTAGTSYNEQFFGPGTRLTVL.

This clone was detected a few times. The chain has TRBV5-8 and TRBJ2-3; D call uncertain. The germline V gene has CDR1 SGHTS and CDR2 YDEGEE. The CDR3 totals 11 residues. With 6 bases removed from V and 7 bases from J, the gap between germline ends came to 9 bases. CDR3: CASIVINTQYF. CDR3 coding DNA: TGTGCCAGCATCGTAATTAATACGCAGTATTTT.

V is TRBV12-2 and J is TRBJ2-1; TRBD2, as called in the table, went unchecked against the DNA. TRBV12-2 is annotated as a pseudogene. The CDR3 has 19 amino acids. CDR3 bases: TGTGCAAGTCGCCTCCTAGAGCCGGGGGGTCGTAGCTCCTACAATGAGCAGTTCTTC. Translating it yields CASRLLEPGGRSSYNEQFF.

The chain uses TRBV25-1 and TRBJ1-2; 7 positions agree with TRBD1. The CDR3 is 15 amino acids. Germline V gives CDR1 MGHDK, CDR2 SYGVNS. Trimming removed 3 bases from V and 0 bases from J; junction bases left unmatched: 4. CDR3 bases: TGTGCCAGCAGTGACCCGGGGACAGCTAACTATGGCTACACCTTC. This gives the protein CASSDPGTANYGYTF.

J is TRBJ2-7 and V is TRBV5-6, with TRBD1 matching 7 bases. Germline V gene sequence: CDR1 SGHDT, CDR2 YYEEEE. After removal of 4 bases from V and 2 bases from J, the junction contained 6 bases not matched to a gene. This CDR3 spans 14 amino acids. The CDR3 DNA follows: TGTGCCAGCAGCGCTTACGACAGGGCCTACGAGCAGTACTTC. This sequence encodes CASSAYDRAYEQYF. Drawing the rest from reference TRBV5-6 and TRBJ2-7, the complete variable domain is DAGVTQSPTHLIKTRGQQVTLRCSPKSGHDTVSWYQQALGQGPQFIFQYYEEEERQRGNFPDRFSGHQFPNYSSELNVNALLLGDSALYLCASSAYDRAYEQYFGPGTRLTVT.

The J gene is TRBJ1-5, the V gene TRBV7-8; D may be TRBD1 (5 bases). The CDR3 covers 17 residues. Trimming pared 2 bases from V and 0 bases from J, leaving 14 bases between. From germline, CDR1 is SGHVS and CDR2 FQNEAQ. The CDR3 DNA sequence: TGTGCCAGCAGCTTAACCCCGACAGCATATAGCAATCAGCCCCAGCATTTT. Encoded protein: CASSLTPTAYSNQPQHF.

The chain employs TRBV30 and TRBJ1-5, with D uncertain. The CDR3 is 13 residues long. The V gene lost 0 bases and the J gene lost 3 bases, with 6 bases spanning the gap. Germline CDR1 reads GTSNPN; CDR2 reads SVGIG (reference sequence). The CDR3 loop reads CAWSVTANQPQHF. In DNA, the CDR3 is TGTGCCTGGAGTGTCACAGCCAATCAGCCCCAGCATTTT.

This clone was counted a single time. V gene TRBV10-3 combines with J gene TRBJ2-7; a possible D gene is TRBD1 (9 bases). With 9 bases removed from V and 4 bases from J, the gap between germline ends came to 19 bases. Germline-derived CDR1 and CDR2 are ENHRY and SYGVKD. The CDR3 consists of 14 residues. The CDR3 sequence: CAIGTGGGGYEQYF. CDR3 bases: TGTGCCATTGGTACAGGGGGCGGGGGGTACGAGCAGTACTTC.

The J gene is TRBJ2-3, the V gene TRBV5-1; the match to TRBD2 covers 14 bases. Germline V CDR1 and CDR2: SGHRS, YFSETQ. This CDR3 is 17 amino acids long. V lost 0 bases, J lost 3 bases, and 3 bases stayed unmatched. CDR3 protein: CASSLGLAGGLTDTQYF. Written as DNA, the CDR3 is TGCGCCAGCAGCTTGGGACTAGCGGGGGGGCTAACAGATACGCAGTATTTT. The full variable domain, rest sourced from reference TRBV5-1 and TRBJ2-3, is KAGVTQTPRYLIKTRGQQVTLSCSPISGHRSVSWYQQTPGQGLQFLFEYFSETQRNKGNFPGRFSGRQFSNSRSEMNVSTLELGDSALYLCASSLGLAGGLTDTQYFGPGTRLTVL.

This clone was recorded only once. CDR3: CSGGRLYEAFF. In DNA, the CDR3 is TGCAGTGGGGGCCGACTGTATGAAGCTTTCTTT. The chain couples TRBV20-1 to TRBJ1-1, with D possibly TRBD1 on 5 matching bases. Trimming shortened V by 7 bases and J by 7 bases, and 13 bases separated the two germline ends. The CDR3 runs to 11 residues. Per germline, CDR1 DFQATT and CDR2 SNEGSKA (reference sequence).

The V gene is TRBV4-2, the J gene TRBJ1-1; D call uncertain. Trimming stripped 0 bases from V and 0 bases from J, with 8 bases between. Germline V gene sequence: CDR1 LGHNA, CDR2 YNFKEQ. The CDR3 extends over 15 amino acids. The CDR3 DNA reads as TGTGCCAGCAGCCAAGAGGGAGTGATGAACACTGAAGCTTTCTTT. This sequence encodes CASSQEGVMNTEAFF.

The sample holds a few counts of this clone. This chain connects TRBV27 to TRBJ1-5, with 10 bases aligning to TRBD1. This CDR3 spans 18 amino acids. Unmatched junction bases numbered 10, after V lost 2 bases and J lost 3 bases. The germline V gene encodes CDR1 MNHEY and CDR2 SMNVEV (reference sequence). CDR3 protein: CASSLEGAGTGDNQPQHF. The CDR3 DNA reads TGTGCCAGCAGTTTAGAGGGGGCCGGGACAGGGGACAATCAGCCCCAGCATTTT.

This clone occurred a few times. The rearrangement links TRBV15 to TRBJ1-4, with 7 bases identical to TRBD1. After removal of 1 base from V and 4 bases from J, the junction contained 6 bases not matched to a gene. The CDR3 covers 16 residues. CDR1 LNHNV and CDR2 YYDKDF come from the germline V gene (reference sequence). The chain's CDR3 is CATSRVQGQRNEKLFF. The CDR3 DNA follows: TGTGCCACCAGCAGAGTACAGGGACAGCGTAATGAAAAACTGTTTTTT.

This chain uses TRBV30 with TRBJ1-1; the D gene is possibly TRBD1 (5 bases). V lost 7 bases and J 3 bases, leaving 12 bases between the germline ends. The germline V gene has CDR1 GTSNPN and CDR2 SVGIG (reference sequence). This CDR3 has 12 residues. The CDR3 DNA reads TGTGCCTCGACAGTTTTTGACACTGAAGCTTTCTTT. Translated: CASTVFDTEAFF.

To note about this clone: Other DNA sequences in the same sample also yield this CDR3. The gene calls are TRBV19 and TRBJ2-2; 12 nucleotides agree with TRBD2. The CDR3 spans 15 residues. The germline V gene encodes CDR1 LNHDA and CDR2 SQIVND (reference sequence). J was trimmed by 8 bases and V by 4 bases; bases with no gene match: 5. The CDR3 protein is CASSTSGGASGELFF. For the CDR3, the DNA is TGTGCCAGTAGTACTAGCGGGGGGGCCAGTGGGGAGCTGTTTTTT.

Details on this clone: Sequence at one end of the junction differs from germline and may be a read error. The rearrangement uses TRBV6-5 and TRBJ2-1; D is unresolved. This CDR3 has 11 residues. Germline CDR1 reads MNHEY; CDR2 reads SVGAGI. CDR3 region: CASRYYNEQFF. DNA of the CDR3: TGTGCCAGCAGATACTACAATGAGCAGTTCTTC.

The chain couples TRBV14 to TRBJ2-1; D not certain. V shed 1 base and J shed 4 bases, with 5 bases lying between them. This CDR3 has 13 amino acids. Germline V gene sequence: CDR1 SGHDN, CDR2 FVKESK. The CDR3 loop reads CASSQVRYNEQFF. The CDR3 region has the DNA TGTGCCAGCAGCCAAGTTCGTTACAATGAGCAGTTCTTC.

This clone was observed a few times. The genes are TRBV5-1 and TRBJ1-5, with D hard to call. This CDR3 has 14 residues. Germline-derived CDR1 and CDR2 are SGHRS and YFSETQ. V gave up 0 bases and J gave up 3 bases, with 7 bases separating them. The CDR3 sequence is CASSLDSLNQPQHF. The CDR3 nucleotides are TGCGCCAGCAGCTTGGACAGCCTCAATCAGCCCCAGCATTTT.